This TCR beta chain was captured by sequencing in a study of Ad26.COV2.S vaccination and SARS-CoV-2 variants. Stated treatment: roughly 19 received Ad26.COV2.S at low or high dose, single or two shots; about 5 received placebo; per-sample allocation not given. Repertoires come from day 63 after the first vaccine or placebo injection. This clone was counted a single time. Germline values: CDR1 SEHNR, CDR2 FQNEAQ (reference sequence). The CDR3 spans 17 residues. The trim removed 2 bases at V and 0 bases at J, leaving 1 base unmatched. Data came from immunoSEQ multiplex PCR; TCRdb stores just in-frame clones and leaves some out. The sample includes 450,000 to 550,000 clones, roughly nine tenths of them seen just once.

The specimen was peripheral blood, collected in a trial of Ad26.COV2.S vaccine versus placebo. The origin of this receptor is a person between 18 and 65 years old who received the Ad26.COV2.S COVID-19 vaccine or a placebo. The chain combines TRBV7-9 with TRBJ2-2; TRBD2 matches 12 bases. This CDR3 is CASSLPSGGANTGELFF. The CDR3 DNA reads TGTGCCAGCAGCTTACCTAGCGGGGGGGCGAACACCGGGGAGCTGTTTTTT.